These T cell receptor beta chains were read from a single sample in a study of PD-1 blockade in mismatch repair-deficient tumors. These TCRs' antigens remain unknown. The assay was immunoSEQ multiplex PCR, and TCRdb's table has in-frame clones only and misses some. The data contain roughly 13,000 clones, 86% of them singletons. Source: cells cultured in vitro, taken from a patient treated with pembrolizumab. The receptor source for this set is an adult with mismatch repair-deficient cancer. CDR3s include the opening cysteine and the closing phenylalanine or tryptophan. Fields, in order: V gene, D gene, CDR3 length, J gene, clone size, CDR3 protein, CDR3 DNA. A D gene is named only where the DNA matches it firmly. Only part of the rows carry a size: once, few, many, or a class if the clone is expanded.

>TRBV7-9|.|15|TRBJ2-7|few
CASGVGTLASYEQYF
TGTGCCAGCGGAGTGGGGACCCTAGCGAGCTACGAGCAGTACTTC
>TRBV6-4|.|13|TRBJ2-1|.
CARVSDGYNEQFF
TGTGCCAGAGTCTCGGATGGGTACAATGAGCAGTTCTTC
>TRBV5-4|TRBD1|15|TRBJ1-2|few
CASSLGQGEGYGYTF
TGTGCCAGCAGCCTCGGACAGGGGGAGGGCTATGGCTACACCTTC
>TRBV7-3|.|15|TRBJ2-7|.
CASSLNLRRAYEQYF
TGTGCCAGCAGCTTAAATCTCAGGAGAGCCTACGAGCAGTACTTC
>TRBV6-4|TRBD1|16|TRBJ2-2|.
CASRNAATGDTGELFF
TGTGCCAGCAGGAACGCTGCCACAGGGGACACCGGGGAGCTGTTTTTT
>TRBV7-9|.|17|TRBJ2-7|.
CASSLTPPAPLLYEQYF
TGTGCCAGCAGCTTAACCCCTCCCGCCCCGTTACTCTACGAGCAGTACTTC
>TRBV7-9|.|13|TRBJ1-2|once
CASSAAGFYGYTF
TGTGCCAGCAGCGCTGCAGGGTTCTATGGCTACACCTTC
>TRBV19|.|12|TRBJ1-2|.
CASSIANYGYTF
TGTGCCAGTAGTATAGCAAACTATGGCTACACCTTC
>TRBV7-8|.|17|TRBJ2-4|.
CASSLATTRQAKNIQYF
TGTGCCAGCAGCTTAGCTACCACTCGACAGGCCAAAAACATTCAGTACTTC
>TRBV9|.|14|TRBJ1-1|few
CASSPNDGNTEAFF
TGTGCCAGCAGTCCCAATGATGGAAACACTGAAGCTTTCTTT
>TRBV28|TRBD2|16|TRBJ2-1|.
CASSFPGGSSYNEQFF
TGTGCCAGCAGTTTTCCCGGCGGGAGCTCCTACAATGAGCAGTTCTTC
>TRBV28|TRBD2|17|TRBJ2-5|.
CASSLRGAGLRKETQYF
TGTGCCAGCAGTCTCCGGGGTGCGGGACTACGTAAAGAGACCCAGTACTTC
>TRBV5-4|.|15|TRBJ1-2|few
CASSHVSAGMGGYTF
TGTGCCAGCAGCCATGTTTCGGCAGGGATGGGTGGCTACACCTTC
>TRBV6-5|TRBD1|14|TRBJ2-5|.
CASSRQGRGETQYF
TGTGCCAGCAGTAGACAGGGGAGAGGTGAGACCCAGTACTTC
>TRBV28|TRBD1|15|TRBJ1-5|few
CASRVRTGSNQPQHF
TGTGCCAGCAGAGTAAGGACAGGCAGCAATCAGCCCCAGCATTTT
>TRBV11-2|TRBD2|13|TRBJ2-7|.
CASSRDYSYEQYF
TGTGCCAGCAGCCGGGACTACTCCTACGAGCAGTACTTC
>TRBV7-2|.|13|TRBJ1-5|.
CASSGQGNQPQHF
TGTGCCAGCAGCGGCCAGGGCAATCAGCCCCAGCATTTT
>TRBV5-1|.|14|TRBJ2-7|.
CASSLGSHSYEQYF
TGCGCCAGCAGCTTGGGAAGCCACTCCTACGAGCAGTACTTC
>TRBV2|TRBD1|18|TRBJ1-1|.
CASSEAYGQGMVRTEAFF
TGTGCCAGCAGTGAAGCTTACGGACAGGGGATGGTTCGCACTGAAGCTTTCTTT
>TRBV28|.|12|TRBJ1-1|.
CASTPENTEAFF
TGTGCCAGCACCCCCGAGAACACTGAAGCTTTCTTT
>TRBV4-1|.|14|TRBJ2-7|.
CASSQGTQTYEQYF
TGCGCCAGCAGCCAAGGGACTCAGACCTACGAGCAGTACTTC
>TRBV14|.|13|TRBJ2-7|.
CASSQDISYEQYF
TGTGCCAGCAGCCAGGACATATCCTACGAGCAGTACTTC
>TRBV10-3|TRBD1|15|TRBJ1-6|.
CAIRKDRDLYSPLHF
TGTGCCATCAGGAAAGACAGGGACCTTTATTCACCCCTCCACTTT
>TRBV5-5|.|15|TRBJ1-5|.
CASSLERQAGQPQHF
TGTGCCAGCAGCTTGGAACGACAGGCAGGCCAGCCCCAGCATTTT
>TRBV2|.|14|TRBJ1-4|.
CASSEFGVDEKLFF
TGTGCCAGCAGTGAGTTTGGGGTGGATGAAAAACTGTTTTTT
>TRBV25-1|.|14|TRBJ2-7|.
CASSDPEFVHEQYF
TGTGCCAGCAGTGATCCAGAGTTTGTCCACGAGCAGTACTTC
>TRBV5-1|TRBD1|17|TRBJ1-5|few
CASSPGTGEYSNQPQHF
TGCGCCAGCAGCCCCGGGACAGGGGAGTATAGCAATCAGCCCCAGCATTTT
>TRBV15|TRBD2|14|TRBJ2-2|.
CATSRNAGAGELFF
TGTGCCACCAGCAGAAACGCGGGAGCCGGGGAGCTGTTTTTT
>TRBV18|TRBD1|15|TRBJ1-1|once
CASSPEDRGRTEAFF
TGTGCCAGCTCACCCGAAGACAGGGGTAGGACTGAAGCTTTCTTT
>TRBV28|.|16|TRBJ2-3|.
CASSSGWGTYTDTQYF
TGTGCCAGCAGTTCAGGGTGGGGGACGTACACAGATACGCAGTATTTT
>TRBV5-1|.|16|TRBJ2-5|.
CASRETGSGSRETQYF
TGCGCCAGCAGGGAGACCGGGTCCGGGAGCAGAGAGACCCAGTACTTC
>TRBV27|TRBD1|13|TRBJ1-2|.
CASRGQANYGYTF
TGTGCCAGCCGGGGACAGGCTAACTATGGCTACACCTTC